The rows below give T cell receptor beta chains drawn from one sample of a study of PD-1 blockade in classical Hodgkin lymphoma. Profiling relied on immunoSEQ multiplex PCR, and the TCRdb table lists in-frame clones only, not all of them. Of around 31,000 clones in the sample, 80% to 90% are singletons; the top ten hold approximately 0.82%. This material consisted of CD4+ T cells from blood, taken before the fourth cycle of nivolumab. These receptors were collected from a human donor with classical Hodgkin lymphoma. Both conserved end residues are part of each CDR3. The D gene is left open where the match is weak. Clone size, where shown, is once, few, many, or a class for clones that have expanded.

d_gene	abundance	v_gene	j_gene	CDR3nt	CDR3aa
NA	NA	TRBV7-9	TRBJ1-5	TGTGCCAGCAGCTTAGGGGCAGGGCCAACAGTTAGTCAGCCCCAGCATTTT	CASSLGAGPTVSQPQHF
NA	NA	TRBV6-6	TRBJ1-4	TGTGCCAGCAGTTACTCCCCAACTATATGGGAAAAACTGTTTTTT	CASSYSPTIWEKLFF
NA	NA	TRBV28	TRBJ1-5	TGTGCCAGCAGTCCAACGTGGCCGTCCAATCAGCCCCAGCATTTT	CASSPTWPSNQPQHF
TRBD1	NA	TRBV6-1	TRBJ2-3	TGTGCCAGCAGTGACCGGGACAGGGATCTTCCAGATACGCAGTATTTT	CASSDRDRDLPDTQYF
TRBD1	NA	TRBV6-6	TRBJ2-1	TGTGCCAGCTTCAATCCGGGACAGGGGTACAATGAGCAGTTCTTC	CASFNPGQGYNEQFF
NA	once	TRBV4-3	TRBJ1-4	TGCGCCAGCAGCCAAGATTCCAGGGTTGGCGAAAAACTGTTTTTT	CASSQDSRVGEKLFF
NA	NA	TRBV7-9	TRBJ1-4	TGTGCCAGCAGCTTAGGATCGAGGGGTAGAGCAACTAATGAAAAACTGTTTTTT	CASSLGSRGRATNEKLFF
NA	few	TRBV19	TRBJ2-7	TGTGCCAGTAGTACCCAGGCAGGGTCCTACGAGCAGTACTTC	CASSTQAGSYEQYF
TRBD1	NA	TRBV30	TRBJ1-6	TGTGCTAGGGACAGGGGGAAGGATTCACCCCTCCACTTT	CARDRGKDSPLHF
TRBD2	NA	TRBV5-4	TRBJ2-4	TGTGCCAGCAGTTTAGGCGGGGAGGGTTTTACCAAAAACATTCAGTACTTC	CASSLGGEGFTKNIQYF
NA	NA	TRBV30	TRBJ1-2	TGTGCCTGGAGTGTAATTCTGGGATCGAAGGGCTACACCTTC	CAWSVILGSKGYTF
TRBD1	NA	TRBV12-5	TRBJ1-4	TGTGCTAGTGGTTTGGTAGGGACAGGGGGCTCAGGAAAACTGTTTTTT	CASGLVGTGGSGKLFF
TRBD1	NA	TRBV7-9	TRBJ2-3	TGTGCCAGCAGCCGGACAGGGGTGAGGGGCACAGATACGCAGTATTTT	CASSRTGVRGTDTQYF
NA	NA	TRBV27	TRBJ1-2	TGTGCCAGCAGTGCACCGGGACAAATCTATGGCTACACCTTC	CASSAPGQIYGYTF
NA	NA	TRBV29-1	TRBJ2-5	TGCAGCGTTGAAGAGACCCAGTACTTC	CSVEETQYF
NA	NA	TRBV7-2	TRBJ1-2	TGTGCCAGCAGCTTATCGGGCAGTAACTATGGCTACACCTTC	CASSLSGSNYGYTF
NA	NA	TRBV19	TRBJ1-4	TGTGCCACCCAGGACAGAGGGCGTGCAGAAAATGAAAAACTGTTTTTT	CATQDRGRAENEKLFF
NA	NA	TRBV7-3	TRBJ1-5	TGTGCCAGCAGCGTTAGCGGGGGACAGCCCCAGCATTTT	CASSVSGGQPQHF
NA	NA	TRBV7-6	TRBJ2-1	TGTGCCAGCAGCTTAGGAACAGGGGGGGATGAGCAGTTCTTC	CASSLGTGGDEQFF
NA	NA	TRBV5-1	TRBJ2-5	TGCGCCAGCAGCTCGCCACCCAGGGGCCGCCTGGAGACCCAGTACTTC	CASSSPPRGRLETQYF
TRBD2	NA	TRBV7-2	TRBJ2-5	TGTGCCAGCAGTCTCACTAGCGGTGGATACGAGACCCAGTACTTC	CASSLTSGGYETQYF
NA	NA	TRBV2	TRBJ1-6	TGTGCCAGCAGTGGGGCCTCCCAAAGGTCACCCCTCCACTTT	CASSGASQRSPLHF
TRBD1	NA	TRBV7-9	TRBJ2-1	TGTGCCAGCAGCTACGGGACAGGGGGTTACAATGAGCAGTTCTTC	CASSYGTGGYNEQFF
NA	NA	TRBV12-5	TRBJ2-1	TGTGCTAGTGGTTTGGTAGAATTCGTGCGGTTCTTC	CASGLVEFVRFF
NA	NA	TRBV30	TRBJ1-3	TGTGCCTGGAGTGTTACAGGGTTATCGACCATATATTTT	CAWSVTGLSTIYF
NA	NA	TRBV5-1	TRBJ2-7	TGCGCCAGCAGCTTCCGGGACGGGACCTACGAGCAGTACTTC	CASSFRDGTYEQYF
TRBD1	NA	TRBV25-1	TRBJ1-5	TGTGCCAGCAGTGAACCGGGACAGGGGGCGAGCAATCAGCCCCAGCATTTT	CASSEPGQGASNQPQHF
NA	NA	TRBV7-2	TRBJ1-1	TGTGCCAGCAGCACAGGGTCTCTCGGCACTGAAGCTTTCTTT	CASSTGSLGTEAFF
NA	NA	TRBV7-9	TRBJ2-3	TGTGCCAGCAGCTTAGTGCCCGTTGTGGGTACGCAGTATTTT	CASSLVPVVGTQYF
TRBD1	once	TRBV30	TRBJ1-4	TGTGCCTGGAGTCTTATTGGGACAGGGGCTGAAAAACTGTTTTTT	CAWSLIGTGAEKLFF
TRBD1	NA	TRBV28	TRBJ1-4	TGTGCCAGCAGCTTCCCAGGGGGGTTTGCTAATGAAAAACTGTTTTTT	CASSFPGGFANEKLFF
NA	NA	TRBV2	TRBJ2-4	TGTGCCAGCAGCGCTGAGGAGGCCAAAAACATTCAGTACTTC	CASSAEEAKNIQYF
TRBD2	NA	TRBV4-1	TRBJ2-7	TGCGCCAGCAGCCAAGAGTTTCTACGGACTAGCGGGGGCTACGAGCAGTACTTC	CASSQEFLRTSGGYEQYF
TRBD2	NA	TRBV7-2	TRBJ2-7	TGTGCCAGCAGCCCCCAGCGGGGGGCCCGGGAGCAGTACTTC	CASSPQRGAREQYF
TRBD2	NA	TRBV9	TRBJ2-7	TGTGCCAGCAGCGTAGCCGGCGGGGGGGCCTACGAGCAGTACTTC	CASSVAGGGAYEQYF
NA	NA	TRBV19	TRBJ2-4	TGTGCCAGTAGTATAGTGAAGGGGAGGTCCAAAAACATTCAGTACTTC	CASSIVKGRSKNIQYF
TRBD2	NA	TRBV2	TRBJ2-2	TGTGCTTCCAGGCCGGGGACTACGAACACCGGGGAGCTGTTTTTT	CASRPGTTNTGELFF
NA	NA	TRBV2	TRBJ2-2	TGTGCCAGCACCCTAGACTCTCGCACCGGGGAGCTGTTTTTT	CASTLDSRTGELFF
NA	NA	TRBV11-1	TRBJ2-1	TGTGCCAGCAGCTTTGAGGGGAGCTCCTACAATGAGCAGTTCTTC	CASSFEGSSYNEQFF
NA	NA	TRBV21-1	TRBJ2-5	TGTGCCAGCAGCACAAGACAGGACCGCGGATCAGAGACCCAGTACTTC	CASSTRQDRGSETQYF
NA	few	TRBV6-5	TRBJ1-6	TGTGCCAGCAGTTACAGATCGAGCTCCTATAATTCACCCCTCCACTTT	CASSYRSSSYNSPLHF
NA	NA	TRBV15	TRBJ2-7	TGTGCCACCAGCAGAGCGGGCTCAGGGAACTACGAGCAGTACTTC	CATSRAGSGNYEQYF
NA	NA	TRBV6-5	TRBJ1-4	TGTGCCAGCAGTTACAAGCACCCCGGTGAAAAACTGTTTTTT	CASSYKHPGEKLFF
NA	NA	TRBV7-3	TRBJ1-2	TGTGCCAGCAGCCCCCGGGGGGGAAACTATGGCTACACCTTC	CASSPRGGNYGYTF
TRBD1	once	TRBV9	TRBJ2-5	TGTGCCAGCAGCGTAGCTACGCAGGGGGCGTGGGAGACCCAGTACTTC	CASSVATQGAWETQYF
NA	NA	TRBV4-2	TRBJ1-5	TGTGCCAGCAGCCTATCCTTACGACACCTATCCCCCTCTTATAGCAATCAGCCCCAGCATTTT	CASSLSLRHLSPSYSNQPQHF
NA	NA	TRBV6-5	TRBJ1-1	TGTGCCACGAATAGGGGCGCGGGCACTGAAGCTTTCTTT	CATNRGAGTEAFF
NA	NA	TRBV6-6	TRBJ1-5	TGTGCCAGCAGTTACGGAAGCAATCAGCCCCAGCATTTT	CASSYGSNQPQHF
TRBD1	NA	TRBV10-3	TRBJ1-1	TGTGCCATCAGAGGGGGCGGAGGTGCTGAAGCTTTCTTT	CAIRGGGGAEAFF
NA	NA	TRBV10-3	TRBJ1-1	TGTGCCACCGGGACGGATGCCACTGAAGCTTTCTTT	CATGTDATEAFF
TRBD1	once	TRBV5-6	TRBJ2-5	TGTGCCAGCAGCTCGGGACAGGGGGTAGAGACCCAGTACTTC	CASSSGQGVETQYF
TRBD1	NA	TRBV19	TRBJ1-2	TGTGCCAGTAAAATATACTGGGACAGGGATATTGCTGGCTACACCTTC	CASKIYWDRDIAGYTF